The 14 T cell receptor beta chains reported below all come from one sample, sequenced in a study of post-analysis software for immune sequencing data. Unique molecular identifiers featured in each of the TCR beta cDNA libraries. MiXCR, applied by TCRdb to the PCR reads, yields one record per CDR3 protein. The sample lists roughly 200,000 distinct CDR3 sequences, 29% occurring once. Antigen specificity for these receptors is unknown. Study conclusions and caveats: When patients were compared with controls, roughly five TRBV segments were more frequent, TRBV5-6, TRBV5-1 and TRBV20-1 among them.

The sequencing input was blood. The receptors were sampled from a girl aged 2 to 17 with multiple sclerosis.

The sample holds a few counts of this clonotype. CDR3 coding DNA: TGCGCCAGCAGCCAAGAAACAGACGAAGCTTTCTTT. It codes for CASSQETDEAFF. The genes are TRBV4-1 and TRBJ1-1, with no clear D. This CDR3 has 12 amino acids. V was pared by 0 bases and J by 8 bases, with 7 bases between. Looked up from germline, CDR1 is MGHRA and CDR2 is YSYEKL.

Points on this clonotype: This may be a read error, as it is one base from a much larger clone. This chain links TRBV6-5 with TRBJ2-1; D might be TRBD2 (5 bases). The CDR3 has 13 amino acids. V lost 6 bases to trimming and J lost 7 bases, with 13 bases between them. From germline, CDR1 is MNHEY and CDR2 SVGAGI. CDR3 in amino acids: CASRYKGANEQFF. The CDR3 DNA is TGTGCCAGCAGGTATAAGGGAGCTAATGAGCAGTTCTTC.

This chain uses TRBV28 with TRBJ2-1, with 15 bases aligning to TRBD2. Unmatched junction bases numbered 15, after V lost 8 bases and J lost 10 bases. Germline V gives CDR1 MDHEN, CDR2 SYDVKM. The length of the CDR3 is 17 residues. The CDR3 spells CASGSWGLAGGIREQFF. As DNA, the CDR3 is TGTGCCAGCGGTTCTTGGGGACTAGCGGGGGGCATCAGGGAGCAGTTCTTC.

This clonotype has at least ten counts. The chain carries TRBV12-3 or TRBV12-4 and TRBJ2-1, with TRBD2 identical over 9 bases. The CDR3 is 12 residues long. Unmatched junction bases numbered 2, after V lost 4 bases and J lost 10 bases. The CDR3 bases are TGTGCCAGCAGTTACAGCGGGGGGGAGCAGTTCTTC. Translated, it gives CASSYSGGEQFF.

This clonotype was detected ten times or more. This rearrangement joins TRBV15 to TRBJ2-3; no firm D call. CDR3 length: 15 residues. V was shortened by 0 bases and J by 1 base, with 8 bases between the two germline ends. Germline loops: CDR1 LNHNV, CDR2 YYDKDF (reference sequence). CDR3 sequence reads: CATSRDPVRTDTQYF. Written as DNA, the CDR3 is TGTGCCACCAGCAGAGATCCGGTACGCACAGATACGCAGTATTTT.

The chain employs TRBV2 and TRBJ2-1; no reliable D call. Judging by the DNA end, TRBJ2-7 fits better; the J call may be wrong. Germline CDR1 reads SNHLY; CDR2 reads FYNNEI. The CDR3 has 14 amino acids. CDR3 sequence reads: CASSGIAAYNEQYF. For the CDR3, the DNA is TGTGCCAGCAGTGGGATAGCCGCCTACAATGAGCAGTACTTC.

Many counts were recorded for this clonotype. This chain joins TRBV7-9 and TRBJ2-1; 7 bases map to TRBD1. V shed 10 bases and J 6 bases; nucleotides not matched to a gene: 12. The CDR3 is made up of 14 amino acids. Germline values: CDR1 SEHNR, CDR2 FQNEAQ (reference sequence). This chain's CDR3 is CATDRDSLGNEQFF. In nucleotides, the CDR3 is TGTGCCACCGACCGGGACAGTCTTGGCAATGAGCAGTTCTTC.

The genes are TRBV7-3 and TRBJ2-2; TRBD2 aligns across 8 bases. The V gene end was trimmed by 0 bases and the J gene end by 4 bases; junction bases not matched to a gene: 13. Germline V gene lookup returns CDR1 SGHTA and CDR2 FQGTGA. The CDR3 length is 19 residues. The CDR3 region is CASSLTETSVAPGTGELFF. The CDR3 DNA sequence: TGTGCCAGCAGCTTAACAGAGACTAGCGTCGCCCCGGGCACCGGGGAGCTGTTTTTT.

The V and J genes are TRBV20-1 and TRBJ1-5, with D possibly being TRBD1 (5 bases). The CDR3 contains 14 residues. V gave up 3 bases and J gave up 7 bases, with 16 bases separating them. Germline CDR1 is DFQATT and CDR2 is SNEGSKA (reference sequence). CDR3 bases: TGCAGTGCTAGGGTTAGCCAGGGAGCCCAGCCCCAGCATTTT. It encodes CSARVSQGAQPQHF.

This clonotype showed up many times. The chain combines TRBV29-1 with TRBJ2-1; D gene ambiguous. The CDR3 spans 12 residues. V was pared by 4 bases and J by 8 bases, with 12 bases between. The germline V gene encodes CDR1 SQVTM and CDR2 ANQGSEA. CDR3 region: CSVVEVIDEQFF. CDR3 bases: TGCAGCGTTGTCGAGGTGATCGATGAGCAGTTCTTC.

This clonotype showed up many times. V is TRBV4-2 and J is TRBJ2-7; TRBD2 might be the D (6 bases). Between the trimmed V and J ends, which lost 8 bases and 7 bases, there was a span of 18 bases. The CDR3 totals 13 residues. Germline CDR1 LGHNA, CDR2 YNFKEQ. Here the CDR3 reads CASVGGPKREQYF. CDR3 nucleotides: TGTGCCAGCGTCGGGGGTCCCAAGAGGGAGCAGTACTTC.

The chain employs TRBV19 and TRBJ1-5; D is uncertain. The CDR3 contains 17 residues. Trimming removed 0 bases from V and 0 bases from J, with 12 bases in between. Germline CDR1 is LNHDA and CDR2 is SQIVND (reference sequence). The CDR3 here is CASSIDGRQNSNQPQHF. The CDR3 coding sequence is TGTGCCAGTAGTATAGATGGTAGGCAGAATAGCAATCAGCCCCAGCATTTT.

The genes are TRBV5-1 and TRBJ1-6, with 9 nucleotides matching TRBD1. From germline, CDR1 is SGHRS and CDR2 YFSETQ. This CDR3 spans 15 amino acids. Trimming cost V 0 bases and J 9 bases; bases outside gene matches: 4. The CDR3 bases are TGCGCCAGCAGCTTGGGAGACAGGGGGGCTTCACCCCTCCACTTT. It is translated as CASSLGDRGASPLHF.

The rearrangement links TRBV4-2 to TRBJ1-1; 10 nucleotides agree with TRBD1. V was clipped by 3 bases and J by 0 bases; unmatched bases: 4. Germline V gives CDR1 LGHNA, CDR2 YNFKEQ. The CDR3 runs to 16 residues. This CDR3 is CASSQGTGVMNTEAFF. The CDR3 nucleotides are TGTGCCAGCAGCCAGGGGACAGGGGTGATGAACACTGAAGCTTTCTTT.